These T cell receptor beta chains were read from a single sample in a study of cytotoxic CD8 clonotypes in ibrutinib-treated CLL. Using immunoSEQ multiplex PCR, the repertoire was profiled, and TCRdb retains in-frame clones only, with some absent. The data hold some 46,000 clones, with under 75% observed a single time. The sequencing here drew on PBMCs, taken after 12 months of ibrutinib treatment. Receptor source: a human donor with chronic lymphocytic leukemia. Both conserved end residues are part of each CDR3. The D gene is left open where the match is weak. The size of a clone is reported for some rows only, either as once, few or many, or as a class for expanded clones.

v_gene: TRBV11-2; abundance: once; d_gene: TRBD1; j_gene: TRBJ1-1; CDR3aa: CASSPRTGANTEAFF; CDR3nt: TGTGCCAGCAGCCCCCGGACAGGGGCTAACACTGAAGCTTTCTTT
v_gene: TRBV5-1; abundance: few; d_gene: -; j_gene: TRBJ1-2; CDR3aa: CASSFVGTDGYTF; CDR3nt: TGCGCCAGCAGCTTTGTAGGGACTGATGGCTACACCTTC
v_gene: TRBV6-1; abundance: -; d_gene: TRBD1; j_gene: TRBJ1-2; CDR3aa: CASEVGQGSYGYTF; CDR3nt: TGTGCCAGTGAGGTGGGACAGGGAAGCTATGGCTACACCTTC
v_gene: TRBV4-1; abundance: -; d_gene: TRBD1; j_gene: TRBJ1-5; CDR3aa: CASSQPGQGYQPQHF; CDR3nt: TGCGCCAGCAGCCAACCGGGACAGGGATATCAGCCCCAGCATTTT
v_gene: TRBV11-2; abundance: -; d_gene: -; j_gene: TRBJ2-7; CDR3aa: CASSRSYEQYF; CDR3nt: TGTGCCAGCAGCCGGTCGTACGAGCAGTACTTC
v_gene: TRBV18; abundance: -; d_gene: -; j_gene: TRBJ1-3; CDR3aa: CASSPDKAGNTIYF; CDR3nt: TGTGCCAGCTCTCCAGATAAGGCCGGAAACACCATATATTTT
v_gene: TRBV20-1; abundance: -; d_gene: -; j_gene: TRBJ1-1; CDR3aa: CSAMVNTEAFF; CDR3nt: TGCAGTGCTATGGTGAACACTGAAGCTTTCTTT
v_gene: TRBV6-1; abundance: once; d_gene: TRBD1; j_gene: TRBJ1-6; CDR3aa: CASYNRDRSSPLHF; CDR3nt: TGTGCCAGCTACAACCGGGACAGGAGTTCACCCCTCCACTTT
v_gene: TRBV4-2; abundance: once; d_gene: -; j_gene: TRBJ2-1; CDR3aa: CASGLNVGNEQFF; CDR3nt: TGTGCCAGCGGCTTGAATGTCGGCAATGAGCAGTTCTTC
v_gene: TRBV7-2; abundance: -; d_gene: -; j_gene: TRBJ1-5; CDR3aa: CASSLGVGTLRPQHF; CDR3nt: TGTGCCAGCAGCTTAGGCGTGGGGACCCTTCGGCCCCAGCATTTT
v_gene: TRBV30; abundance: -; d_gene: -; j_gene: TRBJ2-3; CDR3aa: CAWSVSGAHRRSTDTQYF; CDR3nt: TGTGCCTGGAGTGTATCTGGGGCTCATAGGCGGTCCACAGATACGCAGTATTTT
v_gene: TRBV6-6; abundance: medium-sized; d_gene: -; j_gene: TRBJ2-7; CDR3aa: CASSYGGPWDEQYF; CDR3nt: TGTGCCAGCAGTTACGGGGGGCCTTGGGACGAGCAGTACTTC
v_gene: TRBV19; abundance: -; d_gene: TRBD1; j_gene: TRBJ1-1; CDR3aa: CASKWTGGTEAFF; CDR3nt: TGTGCCAGTAAGTGGACAGGAGGGACTGAAGCTTTCTTT
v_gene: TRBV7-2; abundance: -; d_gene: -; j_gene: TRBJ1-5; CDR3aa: CASSRGVGGGGNQPQHF; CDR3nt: TGTGCCAGCAGCCGCGGGGTGGGGGGCGGAGGCAATCAGCCCCAGCATTTT
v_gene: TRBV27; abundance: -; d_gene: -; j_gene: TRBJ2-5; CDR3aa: CASRGAQETQYF; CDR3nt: TGTGCCAGCAGGGGCGCACAAGAGACCCAGTACTTC
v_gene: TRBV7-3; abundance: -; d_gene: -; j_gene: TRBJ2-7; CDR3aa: CASSLGAGVREQYF; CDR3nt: TGTGCCAGCAGCTTAGGGGCAGGGGTTCGCGAGCAGTACTTC
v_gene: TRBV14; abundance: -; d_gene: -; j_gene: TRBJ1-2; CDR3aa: CASSQGRLQGYTF; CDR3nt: TGTGCCAGCAGCCAGGGGAGGTTGCAGGGCTACACCTTC
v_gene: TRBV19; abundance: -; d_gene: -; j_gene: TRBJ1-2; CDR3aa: CASSVRGNYGYTF; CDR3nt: TGTGCCAGTAGTGTGAGAGGTAATTATGGCTACACCTTC
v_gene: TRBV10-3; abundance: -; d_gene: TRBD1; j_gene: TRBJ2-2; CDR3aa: CAISAGGQGRPWELFF; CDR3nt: TGTGCCATCAGTGCAGGGGGACAGGGGCGACCGTGGGAGCTGTTTTTT
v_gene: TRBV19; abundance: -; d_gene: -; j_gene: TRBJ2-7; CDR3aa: CASSIGGPLGLYEQYF; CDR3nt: TGTGCCAGTAGTATTGGGGGGCCCCTCGGGCTCTACGAGCAGTACTTC
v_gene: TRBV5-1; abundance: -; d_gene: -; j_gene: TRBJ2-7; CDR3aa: CASSLSAGSHEQYF; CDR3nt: TGCGCCAGCAGCTTGTCGGCAGGGTCCCACGAGCAGTACTTC
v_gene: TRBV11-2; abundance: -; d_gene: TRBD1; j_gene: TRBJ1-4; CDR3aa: CASSQGQGLGKLFF; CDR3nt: TGTGCCAGCAGCCAGGGACAGGGCCTTGGGAAACTGTTTTTT
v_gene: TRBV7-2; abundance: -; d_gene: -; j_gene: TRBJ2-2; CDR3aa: CASSLGVGGAGELFF; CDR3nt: TGTGCCAGCAGCTTAGGGGTAGGCGGGGCCGGGGAGCTGTTTTTT
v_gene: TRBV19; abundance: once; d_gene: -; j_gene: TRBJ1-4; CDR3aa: CASSQNRLGSNGEKLFF; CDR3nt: TGTGCCAGTAGTCAGAACCGCCTCGGGTCTAACGGGGAAAAACTGTTTTTT
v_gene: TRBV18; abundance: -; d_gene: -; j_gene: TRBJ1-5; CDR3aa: CASSEIQAINQPQHF; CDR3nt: TGTGCCAGCTCAGAGATACAAGCAATCAATCAGCCCCAGCATTTT
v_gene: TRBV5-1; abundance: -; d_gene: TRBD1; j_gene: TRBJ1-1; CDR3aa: CASSLDRLNTEAFF; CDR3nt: TGCGCCAGCAGCCTGGACAGGTTGAACACTGAAGCTTTCTTT
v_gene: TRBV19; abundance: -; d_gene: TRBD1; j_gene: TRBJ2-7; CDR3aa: CASSTPYRDSNFFTYEQYF; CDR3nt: TGTGCCAGTAGTACCCCCTACCGGGACAGCAACTTCTTTACCTACGAGCAGTACTTC
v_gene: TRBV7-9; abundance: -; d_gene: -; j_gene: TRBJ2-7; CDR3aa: CASTKIVRPGDEQYF; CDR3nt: TGTGCCAGCACCAAAATCGTGCGGCCCGGGGACGAGCAGTACTTC
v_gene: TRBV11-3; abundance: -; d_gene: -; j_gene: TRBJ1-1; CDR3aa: CASTRRNTEAFF; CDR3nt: TGTGCCAGCACGAGGCGGAACACTGAAGCTTTCTTT
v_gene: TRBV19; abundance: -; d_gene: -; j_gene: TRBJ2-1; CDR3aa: CASSIFRKQEQFF; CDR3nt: TGTGCCAGTAGTATATTTCGTAAACAGGAGCAGTTCTTC
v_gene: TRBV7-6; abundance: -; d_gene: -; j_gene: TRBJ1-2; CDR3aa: CASSLEPGNLGGYTF; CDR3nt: TGTGCCAGCAGCTTAGAGCCAGGGAATTTGGGTGGCTACACCTTC
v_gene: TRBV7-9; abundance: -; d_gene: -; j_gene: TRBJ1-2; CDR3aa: CASRALERGDRGYTF; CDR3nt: TGTGCCAGCAGAGCCCTCGAAAGGGGGGATCGTGGCTACACCTTC
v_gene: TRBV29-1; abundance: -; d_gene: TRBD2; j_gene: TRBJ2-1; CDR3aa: CSVVRTSANEQFF; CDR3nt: TGCAGCGTTGTTAGGACTAGCGCCAATGAGCAGTTCTTC
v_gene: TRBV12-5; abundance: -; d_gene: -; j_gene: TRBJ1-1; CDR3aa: CASGLDGYPEAFF; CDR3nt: TGTGCTAGTGGTCTTGACGGATATCCTGAAGCTTTCTTT
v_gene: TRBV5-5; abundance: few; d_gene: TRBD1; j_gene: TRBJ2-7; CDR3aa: CASAPGTATPGEQYF; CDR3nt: TGTGCCAGCGCACCCGGGACAGCCACCCCTGGGGAGCAGTACTTC
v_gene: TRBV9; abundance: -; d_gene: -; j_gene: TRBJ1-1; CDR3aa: CASRPGRNPTEAFF; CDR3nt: TGTGCCAGCAGACCCGGACGGAACCCCACTGAAGCTTTCTTT
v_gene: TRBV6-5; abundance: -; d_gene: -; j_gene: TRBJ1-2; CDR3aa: CASSLLGGFYGYTF; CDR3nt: TGTGCCAGCAGTCTCTTGGGAGGATTCTATGGCTACACCTTC
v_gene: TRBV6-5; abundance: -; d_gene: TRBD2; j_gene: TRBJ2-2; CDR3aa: CASERGTAGTGELFF; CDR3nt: TGTGCCAGCGAGCGGGGGACGGCGGGGACCGGGGAGCTGTTTTTT
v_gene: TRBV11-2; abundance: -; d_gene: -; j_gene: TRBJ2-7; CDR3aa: CASSPGRGYSYEQYF; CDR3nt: TGTGCCAGCAGTCCGGGCAGGGGCTACTCCTACGAGCAGTACTTC
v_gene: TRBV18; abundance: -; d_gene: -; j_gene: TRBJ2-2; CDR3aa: CASSPPRTNTGELFF; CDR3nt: TGTGCCAGCTCACCACCAAGGACCAACACCGGGGAGCTGTTTTTT
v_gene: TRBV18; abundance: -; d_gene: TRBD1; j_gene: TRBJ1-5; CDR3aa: CASSPRTGGQTSNQPQHF; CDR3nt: TGTGCCAGCTCACCGCGGACAGGGGGCCAAACTAGCAATCAGCCCCAGCATTTT
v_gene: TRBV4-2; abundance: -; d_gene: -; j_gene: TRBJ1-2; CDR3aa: CASSQDRDYGYTF; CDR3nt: TGTGCCAGCAGCCAGGACAGAGACTATGGCTACACCTTC
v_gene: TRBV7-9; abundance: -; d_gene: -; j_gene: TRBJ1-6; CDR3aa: CASSPTGGSYNSPLHF; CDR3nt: TGTGCCAGCAGCCCAACGGGGGGCTCCTATAATTCACCCCTCCACTTT
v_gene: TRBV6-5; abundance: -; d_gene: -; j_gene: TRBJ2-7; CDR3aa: CASRQGRVSSYEQYF; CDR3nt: TGTGCCAGCAGGCAGGGACGGGTTAGCTCCTACGAGCAGTACTTC
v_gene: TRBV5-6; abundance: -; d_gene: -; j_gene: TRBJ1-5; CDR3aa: CASRKRGPANQPQHF; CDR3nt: TGTGCCAGCAGAAAAAGAGGTCCAGCAAATCAGCCCCAGCATTTT
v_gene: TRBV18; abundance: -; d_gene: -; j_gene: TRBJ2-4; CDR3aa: CASSPWAGYAKNIQYF; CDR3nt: TGTGCCAGCTCACCATGGGCTGGGTATGCCAAAAACATTCAGTACTTC
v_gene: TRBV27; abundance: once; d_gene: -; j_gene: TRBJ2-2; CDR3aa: CASSFRSNRAPRNTGELFF; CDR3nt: TGTGCCAGCAGTTTTCGCTCAAACCGAGCCCCGAGGAACACCGGGGAGCTGTTTTTT
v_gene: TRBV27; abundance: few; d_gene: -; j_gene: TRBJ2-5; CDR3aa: CASSSGLGGTQYF; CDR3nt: TGTGCCAGCAGTTCCGGACTAGGGGGGACCCAGTACTTC
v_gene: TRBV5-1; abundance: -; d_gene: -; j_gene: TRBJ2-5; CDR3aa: CASSLLIGYLQETQYF; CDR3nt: TGCGCCAGCAGCTTGTTGATAGGCTACCTCCAAGAGACCCAGTACTTC